Presented here are 14 T cell receptor beta chains from one specimen sequenced in a study of T cells in Graves' hyperthyroidism and ophthalmopathy (dated 2019 in TCRdb). The library was built by means of multiplex PCR. Sequencing instrument: Illumina HiSeq 2000. Amplification of TCR beta CDR3 regions was carried out from RNA transcripts. The first round of RT-PCR for the TCR CDR3 was performed with the HTBI primer set and the Qiagen OneStep RT-PCR kit. In TCRdb, the public reads were trimmed at Q25 with fastp and aligned with MiXCR, with productive beta chains retained. For every CDR3 protein sequence, its rows merge into one entry that carries the most common genes and DNA. The sample table holds 150,000 to 200,000 distinct CDR3 sequences, of which over 15% were seen once. The ten largest clonotypes hold roughly 32% of the sample. The sequenced sample was blood. Receptors originate from a woman in her forties or fifties with Graves' hyperthyroidism.

This clonotype was seen repeatedly, ten times or more. J is TRBJ1-5 and V is TRBV27; no clear D. The germline V gene encodes CDR1 MNHEY and CDR2 SMNVEV (reference sequence). The CDR3 spans 15 residues. V was cut by 5 bases and J by 6 bases, with 17 bases left in between. This chain's CDR3 is CASSPPPLGGQPQHF. The CDR3 DNA is TGTGCCAGCAGTCCCCCCCCGTTGGGCGGTCAGCCCCAGCATTTT.

This clonotype has a handful of counts. J is TRBJ2-3 and V is TRBV20-1, with 7 bases that match TRBD2. The germline CDR1 and CDR2 sequences are DFQATT and SNEGSKA (reference sequence). J was trimmed by 4 bases and V by 3 bases; bases with no gene match: 13. This CDR3 is built from 16 residues. The CDR3 is CSARGSAGGGADTQYF. CDR3 DNA: TGCAGTGCTAGGGGGTCCGCTGGGGGAGGGGCAGATACGCAGTATTTT.

At least ten counts were recorded for this clonotype. The chain couples TRBV12-3 or TRBV12-4 to TRBJ1-5; D remains ambiguous. Trimming removed 3 bases at V and 0 bases at J, with 9 bases between. This CDR3 has 15 residues. The CDR3 loop reads CASSLRHNSNQPQHF. The CDR3 DNA sequence: TGTGCCAGCAGTTTGCGCCATAATAGCAATCAGCCCCAGCATTTT.

This clonotype was observed at least ten times. The rearrangement links TRBV19 to TRBJ1-5; D ambiguous. V was pared by 1 base and J by 2 bases, with 9 bases between. CDR3 length equals 15 residues. Germline-derived CDR1 and CDR2 are LNHDA and SQIVND (reference sequence). The CDR3 sequence is CASSIGPKGNQPQHF. DNA for the CDR3: TGTGCCAGTAGTATAGGCCCCAAAGGCAATCAGCCCCAGCATTTT.

In its sample, this clonotype was seen many times. This sequence joins TRBV27 and TRBJ2-6, with TRBD1 as a possible D gene (5 bases). Germline CDR1 and CDR2: MNHEY and SMNVEV (reference sequence). CDR3 length: 15 residues. V dropped 5 bases and J dropped 3 bases, with 11 bases sitting between them. CDR3 nucleotide sequence: TGTGCCAGCAGTCCTCAGGGTTATGGGGCCAACGTCCTGACTTTC. It encodes CASSPQGYGANVLTF.

There are many counts of this clonotype. Possible read error: a much larger clone is one base away. The chain combines TRBV7-2 with TRBJ2-7; 11 nucleotides align to TRBD2. V dropped 4 bases and J dropped 3; count of bases not matched to a gene: 11. The V gene's germline CDR1 is SGHTA and CDR2 FQGNSA. The CDR3 has 17 amino acids. CDR3 in amino acids: CASSSRNSGGGVYEQYF. For the CDR3, the DNA is TGTGCCAGCAGCTCACGTAATAGCGGGGGGGGGGTCTACGAGCAGTACTTC.

This clonotype appeared many times. The chain employs TRBV6-5 and TRBJ2-7; TRBD1 matches 7 bases. The trim removed 2 bases at V and 2 bases at J, leaving 6 bases unmatched. This CDR3 has 15 amino acids. The germline V gene has CDR1 MNHEY and CDR2 SVGAGI. CDR3 in DNA: TGTGCCAGCAGTTACAGGGACAGAGTCACCTACGAGCAGTACTTC. It yields the protein CASSYRDRVTYEQYF.

The CDR3: CATRTRGNEQFF. CDR3 bases: TGTGCCACCAGGACTAGGGGCAATGAGCAGTTCTTC. The rearrangement joins TRBV28 to TRBJ2-1; 7 nucleotides match TRBD2. The V and J ends lost 10 bases and 6 bases, in that order; junction bases with no gene match: 6. Germline V CDR1 and CDR2: MDHEN, SYDVKM. The CDR3 totals 12 residues.

This clonotype was observed a handful of times. V usage is TRBV20-1 and J usage is TRBJ2-7, with 7 bases matching TRBD1. The J segment lost 1 base and the V segment lost 2 bases, leaving 2 bases of the junction unmatched. The CDR3 covers 13 residues. Germline lookup yields CDR1 DFQATT and CDR2 SNEGSKA (reference sequence). CDR3 in DNA: TGCAGTGCTAGAAGACAGGGATCCTACGAGCAGTACTTC. Translated: CSARRQGSYEQYF.

This clonotype was observed a few times. A junction boundary mismatches the germline segment, possibly from a read error. V usage is TRBV3-1 and J usage is TRBJ1-2; 7 bases fit TRBD1. The germline V gene encodes CDR1 LGHDT and CDR2 YNNKEL (reference sequence). The CDR3 covers 14 residues. The CDR3 bases are TGTGTCAGCAGCCAAGATCGGGACAGAAATGGCTACACCTTC. Translating it yields CVSSQDRDRNGYTF.

Ten or more counts support this clonotype. The V call is TRBV5-5, the J call TRBJ2-7; D perhaps matches TRBD1 (6 bases). CDR3 size: 15 residues. Germline CDR1 is SGHKS and CDR2 is YYEKEE (reference sequence). Trimming left V 2 bases short and J 5 bases short, with 17 bases between. The CDR3 DNA reads TGTGCCAGCAGCTTCTACCACAGGGACATTGACGAGCAGTACTTC. It specifies CASSFYHRDIDEQYF.

This clonotype appeared many times. V gene TRBV6-2 or TRBV6-3 combines with J gene TRBJ2-7; 16 positions agree with TRBD2. CDR3 size: 17 residues. The V and J ends lost 5 bases and 4 bases, in that order; junction bases with no gene match: 8. Germline CDR1 reads MNHEY; CDR2 reads SVGEGT. CDR3 loop: CASSHGTSGGAVYEQYF. Here the CDR3 DNA reads TGTGCCAGCAGTCACGGGACTAGCGGGGGGGCCGTGTACGAGCAGTACTTC.

The chain employs TRBV7-3 and TRBJ2-3, with 8 nucleotides matching TRBD2. Germline CDR1 reads SGHTA; CDR2 reads FQGTGA. J was trimmed by 4 bases and V by 4 bases; bases with no gene match: 7. The CDR3 length is 15 residues. The DNA for the CDR3 is TGTGCCAGCAGCTCCGGGGGGGCGAGTTCAGATACGCAGTATTTT. Protein sequence: CASSSGGASSDTQYF.

As to this clonotype: A clone one base away is much larger, so this may be a read error. The V and J genes are TRBV5-1 and TRBJ1-1; tentative D call: TRBD1 (5 bases). The germline V gene encodes CDR1 SGHRS and CDR2 YFSETQ. The length of the CDR3 is 15 residues. CDR3 nucleotides: TGCGCCAGCAGCTTGGCTATGGGGGAGAACACTGAAGCTCTCTTT. It is translated as CASSLAMGENTEALF.